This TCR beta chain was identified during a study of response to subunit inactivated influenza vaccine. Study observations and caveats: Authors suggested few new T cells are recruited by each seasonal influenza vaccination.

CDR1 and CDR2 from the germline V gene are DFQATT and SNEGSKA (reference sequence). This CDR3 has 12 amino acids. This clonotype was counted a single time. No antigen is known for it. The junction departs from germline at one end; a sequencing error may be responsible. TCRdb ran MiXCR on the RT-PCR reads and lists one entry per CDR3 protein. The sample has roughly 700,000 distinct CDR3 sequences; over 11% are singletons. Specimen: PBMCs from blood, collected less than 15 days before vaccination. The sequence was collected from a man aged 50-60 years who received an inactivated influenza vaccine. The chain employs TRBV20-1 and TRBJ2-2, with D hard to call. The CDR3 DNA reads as TGCTGTGCACCGGACGGAACCGGGGAGCTGTTTTTT. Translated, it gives CCAPDGTGELFF.